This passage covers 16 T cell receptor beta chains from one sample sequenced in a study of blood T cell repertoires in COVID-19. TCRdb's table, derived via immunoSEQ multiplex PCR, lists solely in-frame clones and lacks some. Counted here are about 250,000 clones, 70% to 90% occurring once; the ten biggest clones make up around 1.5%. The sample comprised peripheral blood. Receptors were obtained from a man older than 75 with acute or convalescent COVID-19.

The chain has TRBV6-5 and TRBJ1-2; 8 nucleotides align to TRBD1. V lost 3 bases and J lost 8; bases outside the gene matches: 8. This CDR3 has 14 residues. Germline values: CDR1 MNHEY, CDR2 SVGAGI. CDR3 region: CASSYSTGAWGYTF. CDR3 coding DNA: TGTGCCAGCAGTTATTCGACAGGGGCCTGGGGCTACACCTTC.

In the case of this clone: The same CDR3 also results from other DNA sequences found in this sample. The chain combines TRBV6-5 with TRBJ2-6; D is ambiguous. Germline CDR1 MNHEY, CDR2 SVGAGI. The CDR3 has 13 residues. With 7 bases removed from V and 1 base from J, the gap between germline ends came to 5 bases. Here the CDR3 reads CASTLSGANVLTF. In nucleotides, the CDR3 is TGTGCCAGCACTCTATCTGGGGCCAACGTCCTGACTTTC.

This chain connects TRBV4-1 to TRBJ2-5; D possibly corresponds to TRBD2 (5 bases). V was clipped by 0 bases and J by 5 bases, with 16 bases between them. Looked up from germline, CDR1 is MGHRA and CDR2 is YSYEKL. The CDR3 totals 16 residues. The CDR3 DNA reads TGCGCCAGCAGCCAAGAAAATGCCGAGGGTTATGAGACCCAGTACTTC. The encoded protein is CASSQENAEGYETQYF.

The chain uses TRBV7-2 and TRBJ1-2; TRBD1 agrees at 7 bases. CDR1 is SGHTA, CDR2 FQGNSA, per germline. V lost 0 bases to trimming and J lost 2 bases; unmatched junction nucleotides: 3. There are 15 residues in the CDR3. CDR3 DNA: TGTGCCAGCAGCTTAGCGCGGGACAGCAACTATGGCTACACCTTC. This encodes CASSLARDSNYGYTF.

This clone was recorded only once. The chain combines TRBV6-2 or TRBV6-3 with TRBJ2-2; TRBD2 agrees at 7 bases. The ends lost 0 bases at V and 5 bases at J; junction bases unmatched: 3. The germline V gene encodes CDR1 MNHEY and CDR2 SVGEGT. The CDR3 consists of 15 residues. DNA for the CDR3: TGTGCCAGCAGTTACTCGGGAGGGGAAACCGGGGAGCTGTTTTTT. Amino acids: CASSYSGGETGELFF.

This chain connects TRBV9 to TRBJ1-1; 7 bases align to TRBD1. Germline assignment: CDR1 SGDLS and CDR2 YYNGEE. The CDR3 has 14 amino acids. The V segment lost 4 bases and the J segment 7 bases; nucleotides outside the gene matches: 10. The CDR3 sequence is CASSSTGTASEAFF. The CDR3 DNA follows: TGTGCCAGCAGCAGTACCGGGACAGCTAGTGAAGCTTTCTTT.

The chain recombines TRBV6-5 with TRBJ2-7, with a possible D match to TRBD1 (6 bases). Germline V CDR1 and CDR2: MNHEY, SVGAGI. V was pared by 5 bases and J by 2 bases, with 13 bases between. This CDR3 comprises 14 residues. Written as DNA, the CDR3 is TGTGCCAGCAGTCCCCGGACAGCCACCTACGAGCAGTACTTC. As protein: CASSPRTATYEQYF.

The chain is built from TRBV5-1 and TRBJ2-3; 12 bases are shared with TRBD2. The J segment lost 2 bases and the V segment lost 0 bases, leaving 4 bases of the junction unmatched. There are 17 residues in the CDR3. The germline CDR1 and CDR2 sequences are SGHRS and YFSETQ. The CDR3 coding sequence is TGCGCCAGCAGCTTGGAGGGGACTAGCGGGTACACAGATACGCAGTATTTT. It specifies CASSLEGTSGYTDTQYF.

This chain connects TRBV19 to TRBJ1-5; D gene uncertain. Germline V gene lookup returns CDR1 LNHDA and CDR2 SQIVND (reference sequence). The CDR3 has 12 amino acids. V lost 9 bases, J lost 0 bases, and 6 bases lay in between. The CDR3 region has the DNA TGTGCCAGCGGTTATAGCAATCAGCCCCAGCATTTT. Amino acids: CASGYSNQPQHF.

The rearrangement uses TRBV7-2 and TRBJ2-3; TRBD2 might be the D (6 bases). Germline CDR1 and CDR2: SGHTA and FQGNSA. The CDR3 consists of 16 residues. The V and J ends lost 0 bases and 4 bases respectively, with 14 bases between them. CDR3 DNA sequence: TGTGCCAGCAGCTTAGCGGTCCTAGCGTTCGCAGATACGCAGTATTTT. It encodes CASSLAVLAFADTQYF.

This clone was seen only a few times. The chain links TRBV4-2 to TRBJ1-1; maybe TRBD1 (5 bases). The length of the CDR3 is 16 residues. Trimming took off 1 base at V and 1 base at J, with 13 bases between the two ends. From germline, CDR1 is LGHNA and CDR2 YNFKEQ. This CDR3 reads CASSQVLGRANTEAFF. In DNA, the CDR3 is TGTGCCAGCAGCCAAGTCTTGGGCAGGGCGAACACTGAAGCTTTCTTT.

Here the CDR3 DNA reads TGTGCCAGCAGTACCCGGGCCGAGGGAGGACAGCCCCAGCATTTT. Its protein is CASSTRAEGGQPQHF. The chain employs TRBV28 and TRBJ1-5; D is ambiguous. The CDR3 covers 15 residues. The germline V gene encodes CDR1 MDHEN and CDR2 SYDVKM. V dropped 5 bases and J dropped 7 bases, with 18 bases sitting between them.

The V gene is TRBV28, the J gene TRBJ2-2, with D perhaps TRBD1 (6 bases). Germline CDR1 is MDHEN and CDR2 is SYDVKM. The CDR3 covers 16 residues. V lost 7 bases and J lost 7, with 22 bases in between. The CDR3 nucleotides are TGTGCCAGCACCGAACAGGGATTAGGGTGGTACGGGGAGCTGTTTTTT. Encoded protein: CASTEQGLGWYGELFF.

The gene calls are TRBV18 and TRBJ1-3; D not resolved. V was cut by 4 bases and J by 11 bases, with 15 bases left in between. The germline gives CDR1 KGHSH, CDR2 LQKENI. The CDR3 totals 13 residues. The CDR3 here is CASSLLVEVPIYF. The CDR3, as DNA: TGTGCCAGCTCACTTCTTGTAGAGGTGCCCATATATTTT.

The CDR3 loop reads CASSAVTVLSAGEQYF. DNA for the CDR3: TGTGCCAGCAGTGCCGTAACAGTCCTATCCGCTGGGGAGCAGTACTTC. This chain joins TRBV2 and TRBJ2-7, with D unresolved. Germline loops: CDR1 SNHLY, CDR2 FYNNEI. Trimming took off 4 bases at V and 7 bases at J, with 23 bases between the two ends. The CDR3 has 16 amino acids. The full variable domain, in which reference TRBV2 and TRBJ2-7 provide the parts outside the CDR3, is EPEVTQTPSHQVTQMGQEVILRCVPISNHLYFYWYRQILGQKVEFLVSFYNNEISEKSEIFDDQFSVERPDGSNFTLKIRSTKLEDSAMYFCASSAVTVLSAGEQYFGPGTRLTVT.

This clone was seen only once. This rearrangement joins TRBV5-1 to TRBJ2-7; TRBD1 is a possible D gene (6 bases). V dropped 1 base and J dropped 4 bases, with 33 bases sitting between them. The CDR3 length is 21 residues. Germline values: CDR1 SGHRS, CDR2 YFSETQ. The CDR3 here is CASSLTIGGFQEWRDSYEQYF. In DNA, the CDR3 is TGCGCCAGCAGCTTGACGATAGGGGGTTTTCAGGAGTGGCGAGACTCTTACGAGCAGTACTTC.